This T cell receptor beta chain was obtained from a study of post-analysis software for immune sequencing data. Study-level results: Relative to controls, patients with multiple sclerosis showed significantly lower normalized Chao1 diversity.

In regard to this clonotype: Its target is unknown.

Carried by the TCR beta cDNA libraries were unique molecular identifiers. Out of 1 to 10 million T cells, roughly 0.5 million cDNA molecules were generated. Each CDR3 protein gets one entry after TCRdb re-called the PCR reads with MiXCR. Here the sample spans about 430,000 distinct CDR3 sequences, 39% being singletons. The sample taken for sequencing was blood. This TCR came from a girl aged 2 to 9 with multiple sclerosis.

CDR3 in amino acids: CASSPGTASSMSYTF. Written as DNA, the CDR3 is TGTGCCAGCAGCCCCGGGACCGCCTCGTCTATGAGCTACACCTTC. The chain links TRBV9 to TRBJ1-2, with D possibly TRBD1 on 5 matching bases. The V gene's germline CDR1 is SGDLS and CDR2 YYNGEE. This CDR3 has 15 amino acids. V was trimmed by 4 bases and J by 9 bases, leaving 22 bases between them. The full variable domain, its missing parts supplied by reference TRBV9 and TRBJ1-2, is DSGVTQTPKHLITATGQRVTLRCSPRSGDLSVYWYQQSLDQGLQFLIQYYNGEERAKGNILERFSAQQFPDLHSELNLSSLELGDSALYFCASSPGTASSMSYTFGSGTRLTVV.